The rows below give T cell receptor beta chains drawn from one sample of a study of cytomegalovirus exposure and HLA in healthy donors. This table comes from immunoSEQ multiplex PCR, and its TCRdb copy is limited to in-frame clones, with some not included. In the table there are tens of thousands of clones, roughly 72% of which are singletons. The sample consisted of PBMCs. These receptor sequences come from a woman in her forties or fifties in good health and CMV-seropositive. Both conserved end residues are part of each CDR3. The D gene is left open where the match is weak. Clone size, where shown, is once, few, many, or a class for clones that have expanded.

j_call: TRBJ2-7; d_call: -; clone_size: -; v_call: TRBV4-3; cdr3_aa: CASSSRGAGAYEQYF; cdr3_nt: TGCGCCAGCAGCTCAAGGGGGGCGGGAGCCTACGAGCAGTACTTC
j_call: TRBJ2-7; d_call: -; clone_size: -; v_call: TRBV4-3; cdr3_aa: CASSQGSTGSYEQYF; cdr3_nt: TGCGCCAGCAGCCAAGGATCCACTGGCTCCTACGAGCAGTACTTC
j_call: TRBJ2-7; d_call: TRBD2; clone_size: -; v_call: TRBV5-5; cdr3_aa: CASSLTRLAVSYEQYF; cdr3_nt: TGTGCCAGCAGCCTTACACGACTAGCGGTCTCCTACGAGCAGTACTTC
j_call: TRBJ2-1; d_call: TRBD2; clone_size: -; v_call: TRBV4-2; cdr3_aa: CASSLGTSGSNEQFF; cdr3_nt: TGTGCCAGCAGCCTCGGGACTAGCGGGAGTAATGAGCAGTTCTTC
j_call: TRBJ2-2; d_call: TRBD1; clone_size: -; v_call: TRBV6-5; cdr3_aa: CASRRTGGTGELFF; cdr3_nt: TGTGCCAGCAGGAGAACAGGGGGTACCGGGGAGCTGTTTTTT
j_call: TRBJ1-4; d_call: -; clone_size: few; v_call: TRBV4-2; cdr3_aa: CASSQDGGGGSEKLFF; cdr3_nt: TGTGCCAGCAGCCAAGATGGGGGCGGGGGTAGTGAAAAACTGTTTTTT
j_call: TRBJ1-2; d_call: -; clone_size: -; v_call: TRBV27; cdr3_aa: CASSLGFDRNYGYTF; cdr3_nt: TGTGCCAGCAGTTTAGGTTTCGACAGGAACTATGGCTACACCTTC
j_call: TRBJ2-1; d_call: -; clone_size: -; v_call: TRBV5-6; cdr3_aa: CASSAQEPLAFF; cdr3_nt: TGTGCCAGCAGCGCACAGGAACCCCTGGCGTTCTTC
j_call: TRBJ1-1; d_call: -; clone_size: -; v_call: TRBV7-2; cdr3_aa: CASSLRNRAEAFF; cdr3_nt: TGTGCCAGCAGCTTACGGAACAGAGCTGAAGCTTTCTTT
j_call: TRBJ1-2; d_call: TRBD1; clone_size: -; v_call: TRBV19; cdr3_aa: CASSTDRVSGYTF; cdr3_nt: TGTGCCAGTAGTACGGACAGGGTCTCAGGCTACACCTTC
j_call: TRBJ2-3; d_call: -; clone_size: -; v_call: TRBV28; cdr3_aa: CASSDRSRTDTQYF; cdr3_nt: TGTGCCAGCAGTGACAGGAGTAGGACAGATACGCAGTATTTT
j_call: TRBJ2-1; d_call: TRBD2; clone_size: -; v_call: TRBV29-1; cdr3_aa: CSVGRGDSYNEQFF; cdr3_nt: TGCAGCGTTGGGCGGGGGGACTCCTACAATGAGCAGTTCTTC
j_call: TRBJ1-1; d_call: TRBD1; clone_size: once; v_call: TRBV7-9; cdr3_aa: CASSLGGTVDEAFF; cdr3_nt: TGTGCCAGCAGCTTAGGTGGGACAGTCGATGAAGCTTTCTTT
j_call: TRBJ2-7; d_call: -; clone_size: -; v_call: TRBV5-1; cdr3_aa: CASSLQGLSYEQYF; cdr3_nt: TGCGCCAGCAGCTTGCAGGGGTTATCCTACGAGCAGTACTTC
j_call: TRBJ1-2; d_call: TRBD1; clone_size: -; v_call: TRBV19; cdr3_aa: CASVRDRGGANYGYTF; cdr3_nt: TGTGCCAGCGTCCGGGACAGGGGGGGAGCTAACTATGGCTACACCTTC
j_call: TRBJ1-3; d_call: -; clone_size: few; v_call: TRBV7-2; cdr3_aa: CASSLGLNTIYF; cdr3_nt: TGTGCCAGCAGCTTAGGGCTAAACACCATATATTTT
j_call: TRBJ1-2; d_call: TRBD1; clone_size: -; v_call: TRBV27; cdr3_aa: CASSSGQAFYGYTF; cdr3_nt: TGTGCCAGCAGTTCGGGACAGGCCTTCTATGGCTACACCTTC
j_call: TRBJ2-7; d_call: -; clone_size: -; v_call: TRBV7-8; cdr3_aa: CASSLGGSNPYEQYF; cdr3_nt: TGTGCCAGCAGCTTAGGAGGCAGCAACCCCTACGAGCAGTACTTC
j_call: TRBJ1-3; d_call: TRBD1; clone_size: once; v_call: TRBV4-3; cdr3_aa: CASSQDEMTGGLNTIYF; cdr3_nt: TGCGCCAGCAGCCAAGATGAAATGACAGGGGGCTTGAACACCATATATTTT
j_call: TRBJ2-7; d_call: -; clone_size: once; v_call: TRBV27; cdr3_aa: CASSLWQGGGSQYF; cdr3_nt: TGTGCCAGCAGTTTATGGCAGGGTGGTGGATCGCAGTACTTC
j_call: TRBJ2-5; d_call: TRBD2; clone_size: -; v_call: TRBV28; cdr3_aa: CASSPQGGPSQETQYF; cdr3_nt: TGTGCCAGCAGTCCCCAGGGAGGGCCCTCACAAGAGACCCAGTACTTC
j_call: TRBJ2-6; d_call: TRBD1; clone_size: -; v_call: TRBV19; cdr3_aa: CASGPGQGPTGANVLTF; cdr3_nt: TGTGCCAGTGGACCGGGACAGGGGCCCACTGGGGCCAACGTCCTGACTTTC
j_call: TRBJ2-1; d_call: TRBD1; clone_size: -; v_call: TRBV4-2; cdr3_aa: CASSQDSGTGDNEQFF; cdr3_nt: TGTGCCAGCAGCCAAGATTCTGGGACAGGGGATAATGAGCAGTTCTTC
j_call: TRBJ2-1; d_call: TRBD2; clone_size: -; v_call: TRBV28; cdr3_aa: CASSLWLAGSNEQFF; cdr3_nt: TGTGCCAGCAGTTTATGGTTAGCGGGCTCCAATGAGCAGTTCTTC
j_call: TRBJ1-2; d_call: -; clone_size: -; v_call: TRBV30; cdr3_aa: CASSMTPNYGYTF; cdr3_nt: TGTGCCTCCTCCATGACACCTAACTATGGCTACACCTTC
j_call: TRBJ2-7; d_call: TRBD1; clone_size: few; v_call: TRBV7-2; cdr3_aa: CASSQRTGGSYEQYF; cdr3_nt: TGTGCCAGCAGCCAGCGGACAGGGGGGTCCTACGAGCAGTACTTC
j_call: TRBJ1-6; d_call: TRBD1; clone_size: -; v_call: TRBV19; cdr3_aa: CASSTGAYNSPLHF; cdr3_nt: TGTGCCAGCTCTACAGGGGCTTATAATTCACCCCTCCACTTT
j_call: TRBJ2-7; d_call: -; clone_size: -; v_call: TRBV9; cdr3_aa: CASSSRDSRWEQYF; cdr3_nt: TGTGCCAGCAGCAGCCGGGACTCCCGCTGGGAGCAGTACTTC
j_call: TRBJ1-3; d_call: TRBD1; clone_size: -; v_call: TRBV2; cdr3_aa: CAGSRDRQYTIYF; cdr3_nt: TGTGCCGGGAGCCGGGACAGGCAGTACACCATATATTTT
j_call: TRBJ1-1; d_call: TRBD1; clone_size: -; v_call: TRBV18; cdr3_aa: CASSPSTGTIRNTEAFF; cdr3_nt: TGTGCCAGCTCACCCTCGACAGGGACCATCCGAAACACTGAAGCTTTCTTT
j_call: TRBJ2-5; d_call: TRBD2; clone_size: once; v_call: TRBV2; cdr3_aa: CASSEGLTSGSSETQYF; cdr3_nt: TGTGCCAGCAGTGAAGGGCTCACTAGCGGGTCATCAGAGACCCAGTACTTC